This T cell receptor (beta chain) came from a study of cytomegalovirus exposure and HLA in healthy donors. Looking at the study overall: Some 91 million unique TCRs from HLA-typed donors were held in an early release of data. Study-level results: The study found most TCR sequences rare, yet found some public TCRs in many donors.

With regard to this clone: The antigen remains undetermined.

Primers for the PCR totalled 60 Vbeta and 13 Jbeta. Profiling relied on immunoSEQ multiplex PCR, and the TCRdb table lists in-frame clones only, not all of them. Here the sample spans about 85,000 clones, 60% to 80% being singletons. The germline V gene encodes CDR1 LGHNA and CDR2 YSLEER. The CDR3 has 15 amino acids. V dropped 3 bases and J dropped 3 bases, with 11 bases sitting between them. This TCR was sampled from a boy between 5 and 17 years old in good health and CMV-seronegative. Source material: PBMCs. The V gene is TRBV4-3, the J gene TRBJ1-4; a weak D match, TRBD1 (5 bases). The CDR3 region has the DNA TGCGCCAGCAGCCAGCGACCGGGGGCTAATGAAAAACTGTTTTTT. Protein sequence: CASSQRPGANEKLFF.